The present entry profiles one T cell receptor (beta chain) with its context. Its matching antigen is unknown. TCRdb processed the 5' RACE reads anew with MiXCR; each CDR3 protein has one entry. Found here are about 530,000 distinct CDR3 sequences, about 16% of them singletons; the top ten hold roughly 0.43%. This entry is derived from a study of identical twins. Study findings and constraints: Twin-shared out-of-frame alpha sequences were enriched for low generation probability. For cord blood, abundant beta clonotypes had fewer insertions, unlike memory repertoires, which showed none.

Germline values: CDR1 ENHRY, CDR2 SYGVKD. V was shortened by 8 bases and J by 6 bases, with 19 bases between the two germline ends. CDR3 size: 14 residues. These same records also appear under a second study, on yellow fever vaccine responses in identical twins.

The clonotype was recovered from a young woman in good health. Sequenced input: CD4+ T cells sorted from blood. V usage is TRBV10-3 and J usage is TRBJ1-2; TRBD1 might be the D (5 bases). Here the CDR3 reads CAISTAGSGNGYTF. The CDR3 DNA reads TGTGCCATCTCGACCGCAGGGAGCGGAAATGGCTACACCTTC.